This entry lists 12 T cell receptor beta chains sequenced from one sample in a study of metastatic and nonmetastatic thyroid tumors. None of the patients had undergone any treatment ahead of thyroid surgery. With MiXCR, TCRdb reprocessed the PCR reads. The sample shows 30,000 or so clones, roughly 30% of them seen only once. Sequencing was done on a sample of blood. All receptors come from a female donor with papillary thyroid cancer or a benign thyroid nodule (not recorded which). Some clones in this sample may be carry-over from other donors' samples.

V gene TRBV7-2 combines with J gene TRBJ2-7; D unresolved. The CDR3 runs 13 residues. Germline assignment: CDR1 SGHTA and CDR2 FQGNSA. V lost 4 bases to trimming and J lost 4 bases, with 11 bases between them. The CDR3 sequence: CASSSYTSYEQYF. CDR3 nucleotides: TGTGCCAGCAGCTCCTATACCAGTTACGAGCAGTACTTC. The full variable domain, completed using reference TRBV7-2 and TRBJ2-7, is GAGVSQSPSNKVTEKGKDVELRCDPISGHTALYWYRQSLGQGLEFLIYFQGNSAPDKSGLPSDRFSAERTGGSVSTLTIQRTQQEDSAVYLCASSSYTSYEQYFGPGTRLTVT.

This clone was observed at least ten times. The chain is built from TRBV6-2 or TRBV6-3 and TRBJ2-1; 7 bases are shared with TRBD2. V shed 4 bases, J shed 4 bases, and the junction held 10 bases outside the gene matches. In germline, CDR1 is MNHEY, CDR2 SVGEGT. This CDR3 is built from 16 residues. CDR3 bases: TGTGCCAGCAGTTTCCGCGGGAGTACCTATTACAATGAGCAGTTCTTC. Translated: CASSFRGSTYYNEQFF.

This clone was counted a few times. This chain joins TRBV2 and TRBJ1-2; 8 nucleotides line up with TRBD1. Germline V CDR1 and CDR2: SNHLY, FYNNEI. The CDR3 extends over 12 amino acids. V was clipped by 11 bases and J by 0 bases; unmatched bases: 2. In DNA form, the CDR3 reads TGTGCCTTGGGACAGGCTAACTATGGCTACACCTTC. Protein sequence: CALGQANYGYTF.

V and J are TRBV20-1 and TRBJ1-1; D remains ambiguous. The CDR3 consists of 13 residues. Germline lookup yields CDR1 DFQATT and CDR2 SNEGSKA (reference sequence). Trimming stripped 3 bases from V and 2 bases from J, with 10 bases between. Written as DNA, the CDR3 is TGCAGTGCTAGTCGAGTTACTAACACTGAAGCTTTCTTT. Protein product: CSASRVTNTEAFF.

Only a few counts were recorded for this clone. It may be a read error: a sequence one base away is much more abundant. The chain combines TRBV2 with TRBJ2-7; possible D gene TRBD1, 6 bases. Germline V gene lookup returns CDR1 SNHLY and CDR2 FYNNEI. The CDR3 has 12 amino acids. CDR3 protein: CASKTGIYEQCF. In DNA form, the CDR3 reads TGTGCCAGCAAGACAGGCATCTACGAGCAGTGCTTC. The entire variable domain, with the rest obtained from reference TRBV2 and TRBJ2-7, is as follows: EPEVTQTPSHQVTQMGQEVILRCVPISNHLYFYWYRQILGQKVEFLVSFYNNEISEKSEIFDDQFSVERPDGSNFTLKIRSTKLEDSAMYFCASKTGIYEQCFGPGTRLTVT.

Many counts were recorded for this clone. The chain joins TRBV6-1 to TRBJ1-6; D is unresolved. The V end was cut by 2 bases, the J end by 11 bases, with 4 bases between. CDR1 is MNHNS and CDR2 is SASEGT in the germline V gene. CDR3 size: 11 residues. The CDR3 reads CASSEIAPLHF. CDR3 DNA: TGTGCCAGCAGTGAAATTGCACCCCTCCACTTT.

The rearrangement uses TRBV4-1 and TRBJ1-5; no clear D gene. The CDR3 has 14 amino acids. Germline values: CDR1 MGHRA, CDR2 YSYEKL. The V gene lost 1 base and the J gene lost 0 bases, with 4 bases spanning the gap. This CDR3 reads CASSQGHSNQPQHF. The CDR3 nucleotides are TGCGCCAGCAGCCAAGGACATAGCAATCAGCCCCAGCATTTT.

CDR3 amino acids: CASSESRVSPTIYF. The CDR3 DNA is TGTGCCAGCAGTGAATCTAGGGTATCCCCCACCATATATTTT. This chain uses TRBV2 with TRBJ1-3; D unresolved. The CDR3 runs 14 residues. The V gene's germline CDR1 is SNHLY and CDR2 FYNNEI. V lost 2 bases and J 9 bases, leaving 14 bases between the germline ends.

There are many counts of this clone. The chain couples TRBV5-1 to TRBJ2-7, with D perhaps TRBD1 (7 bases). V was trimmed by 3 bases and J by 4 bases, leaving 17 bases between them. CDR3 length: 15 amino acids. Germline V gene data show CDR1 as SGHRS and CDR2 as YFSETQ. In DNA form, the CDR3 reads TGCGCCAGCAGCTCGAGAAAACAGGGGAGGTACGAGCAGTACTTC. It is translated as CASSSRKQGRYEQYF.

This clone was observed once. This sequence joins TRBV20-1 and TRBJ2-7, with 10 bases that match TRBD2. Per germline, CDR1 DFQATT and CDR2 SNEGSKA (reference sequence). This CDR3 is 15 amino acids long. V lost 3 bases, J lost 6 bases, and 11 bases stayed unmatched. CDR3 region: CSASPLAGDLTEQYF. The DNA for the CDR3 is TGCAGTGCTAGTCCCCTAGCGGGAGACCTCACCGAGCAGTACTTC.

This clone was observed many times. The CDR3 bases are TGTGCCAGCAGTGAAGCAGGGGGCGGCGAGCAGTACTTC. It specifies CASSEAGGGEQYF. The chain has TRBV6-1 and TRBJ2-7; 7 bases match TRBD1. With V trimmed by 0 bases and J by 6 bases, 2 bases remained unmatched. This CDR3 region has 13 residues. Germline V CDR1 and CDR2: MNHNS, SASEGT.

This clone was seen once. The gene calls are TRBV5-1 and TRBJ1-6; 11 bases map to TRBD1. The germline gives CDR1 SGHRS, CDR2 YFSETQ. The CDR3 is 14 residues long. V lost 4 bases to trimming and J lost 13 bases; unmatched junction nucleotides: 7. CDR3 sequence: CASSSGQGASPLHF. The CDR3 DNA reads TGCGCCAGCAGCAGCGGACAGGGGGCAAGTCCCCTCCACTTT.